The 18 T cell receptor beta chains presented below share a single source sample, sequenced in a study of T cell clones after liver transplantation. Here immunoSEQ multiplex PCR was the method, and the copy in TCRdb shows in-frame clones only, minus some. The repertoire holds about 25,000 clones, with about 70% as singletons. The sequencing used CD4+ T cells from blood, collected before liver transplant. These receptors all come from a human donor who received a liver transplant.

This clone was seen a handful of times. V and J are TRBV7-9 and TRBJ1-1; tentative D call: TRBD1 (6 bases). The V gene lost 4 bases and the J gene lost 3 bases, with 12 bases spanning the gap. The CDR3 spans 14 residues. Germline V gene lookup returns CDR1 SEHNR and CDR2 FQNEAQ (reference sequence). The CDR3 sequence is CASSSTGRHTEAFF. CDR3 DNA sequence: TGTGCCAGCAGCTCTACAGGGAGGCACACTGAAGCTTTCTTT.

V is TRBV7-9 and J is TRBJ1-4, with 7 bases matching TRBD1. The CDR3 is 16 amino acids. Germline values: CDR1 SEHNR, CDR2 FQNEAQ (reference sequence). V was pared by 4 bases and J by 2 bases, with 7 bases of the junction left unmatched. The CDR3 sequence: CASSSPPGQTNEKLFF. The DNA for the CDR3 is TGTGCCAGCAGCTCCCCACCGGGACAGACTAATGAAAAACTGTTTTTT.

The chain combines TRBV6-6 with TRBJ2-5; D may be TRBD1 (6 bases). The CDR3 consists of 15 residues. Germline V lookup: CDR1 MNHNY, CDR2 SVGAGI (reference sequence). Trimming removed 5 bases from V and 5 bases from J, with 18 bases in between. In nucleotides, the CDR3 is TGTGCCAGCAGTCACCCCGGGACACTCGGGGAGACCCAGTACTTC. It specifies CASSHPGTLGETQYF.

The V call is TRBV7-6, the J call TRBJ2-5; TRBD2 matches 10 bases. V shed 5 bases, J shed 4 bases, and the junction held 7 bases outside the gene matches. This CDR3 is built from 15 residues. Germline V lookup: CDR1 SGHVS, CDR2 FNYEAQ. CDR3 coding DNA: TGTGCCAGCAGCACTCCTAGCGGGGGTGCAGAGACCCAGTACTTC. It is translated as CASSTPSGGAETQYF.

The V and J genes are TRBV7-8 and TRBJ2-1, with D uncertain. Trimming removed 1 base from V and 6 bases from J, with 10 bases in between. Germline V gene data show CDR1 as SGHVS and CDR2 as FQNEAQ. There are 14 residues in the CDR3. CDR3 coding DNA: TGTGCCAGCAGCTTAGAGTTCACTTCCAATGAGCAGTTCTTC. It specifies CASSLEFTSNEQFF. Based on the CDR3 plus reference TRBV7-8 and TRBJ2-1, the full variable domain is GAGVSQSPRYKVAKRGQDVALRCDPISGHVSLFWYQQALGQGPEFLTYFQNEAQLDKSGLPSDRFFAERPEGSVSTLKIQRTQQEDSAVYLCASSLEFTSNEQFFGPGTRLTVL.

This chain links TRBV18 with TRBJ2-1; 8 nucleotides line up with TRBD2. The CDR3 runs 20 residues. V dropped 8 bases and J dropped 0; count of bases not matched to a gene: 21. Germline-derived CDR1 and CDR2 are KGHSH and LQKENI. The CDR3, as DNA: TGTGCCAGCGCAATTTCACGAACGGGGGGGTCGATTAGCTCCTACAATGAGCAGTTCTTC. Encoded protein: CASAISRTGGSISSYNEQFF.

V is TRBV19 and J is TRBJ1-2, with a tentative D call TRBD1 (5 bases). V lost 3 bases and J lost 8, with 7 bases in between. Germline CDR1 reads LNHDA; CDR2 reads SQIVND (reference sequence). This CDR3 has 11 residues. CDR3 amino acids: CASSIRDGYTF. The CDR3 region has the DNA TGTGCCAGTAGTATCAGGGACGGCTACACCTTC.

V usage is TRBV13 and J usage is TRBJ2-7, with D tentatively TRBD2 (6 bases). Trimming took off 2 bases at V and 1 base at J, with 9 bases between the two ends. CDR3 length equals 14 residues. The V gene's germline CDR1 is PRHDT and CDR2 FYEKMQ (reference sequence). The CDR3 DNA reads TGTGCCAGCAGCTTATCAGGAGGGTCCTACGAGCAGTACGTC. Its protein is CASSLSGGSYEQYV.

This chain links TRBV30 with TRBJ1-1; D is ambiguous. The V and J ends lost 2 bases and 6 bases respectively, with 16 bases between them. The CDR3 has 14 amino acids. Germline V gene data show CDR1 as GTSNPN and CDR2 as SVGIG (reference sequence). Here the CDR3 DNA reads TGTGCCTGGAGTCGAGCCGGGCTAGTGGCTGAAGCTTTCTTT. Translating it yields CAWSRAGLVAEAFF.

The chain joins TRBV19 to TRBJ2-4, with 14 bases that match TRBD2. V shed 4 bases, J shed 0 bases, and the junction held 11 bases outside the gene matches. Germline V gene data show CDR1 as LNHDA and CDR2 as SQIVND (reference sequence). The CDR3 loop spans 20 amino acids. CDR3 in amino acids: CASSTRPGLAGARAKNIQYF. CDR3 nucleotide sequence: TGTGCCAGTAGTACCCGACCGGGACTAGCGGGAGCTAGAGCCAAAAACATTCAGTACTTC. Full variable domain (missing parts from reference TRBV19 and TRBJ2-4): DGGITQSPKYLFRKEGQNVTLSCEQNLNHDAMYWYRQDPGQGLRLIYYSQIVNDFQKGDIAEGYSVSREKKESFPLTVTSAQKNPTAFYLCASSTRPGLAGARAKNIQYFGAGTRLSVL.

The chain recombines TRBV2 with TRBJ2-2, with 12 bases identical to TRBD2. CDR1 is SNHLY, CDR2 FYNNEI, per germline. The CDR3 extends over 15 amino acids. Trimming removed 4 bases from V and 7 bases from J; junction bases left unmatched: 4. The CDR3 loop reads CASSGTSGTDGELFF. The CDR3 DNA sequence: TGTGCCAGCAGTGGGACTAGCGGGACCGACGGGGAGCTGTTTTTT.

The sample holds a few counts of this clone. The chain combines TRBV6-1 with TRBJ2-7; D not resolved. Germline V gene lookup returns CDR1 MNHNS and CDR2 SASEGT. The CDR3 spans 11 residues. V dropped 2 bases and J dropped 5 bases, with 4 bases sitting between them. CDR3 protein: CASSELDEQYF. The CDR3, as DNA: TGTGCCAGCAGTGAACTCGACGAGCAGTACTTC.

The chain carries TRBV6-1 and TRBJ1-4; possibly TRBD1 for D (5 bases). Trimming took 2 bases from V and 4 from J, leaving 14 bases between them. CDR1 is MNHNS and CDR2 is SASEGT in the germline V gene. The CDR3 is made up of 16 amino acids. The DNA for the CDR3 is TGTGCCAGCAGTGAAATGGGACCGAACTTTAATGAAAAACTGTTTTTT. Translation: CASSEMGPNFNEKLFF.

The gene calls are TRBV2 and TRBJ2-5; 8 positions match TRBD2. The CDR3 loop spans 16 amino acids. The V and J ends lost 6 bases and 5 bases, in that order; junction bases with no gene match: 14. Germline lookup yields CDR1 SNHLY and CDR2 FYNNEI. The CDR3 spells CASREPLTSDVETQYF. The DNA of the CDR3 is TGTGCCAGCAGGGAACCACTGACTAGCGATGTCGAGACCCAGTACTTC.

This clone was observed a handful of times. The chain recombines TRBV7-2 with TRBJ2-7; 9 nucleotides align to TRBD2. The CDR3 totals 16 residues. Trimming took 1 base from V and 2 from J; bases not matched to a gene: 6. Germline lookup yields CDR1 SGHTA and CDR2 FQGNSA. CDR3 coding DNA: TGTGCCAGCAGCTTAGAATCGGGGACTAGCCCCTACGAGCAGTACTTC. The encoded protein is CASSLESGTSPYEQYF.

The chain employs TRBV5-1 and TRBJ1-6; D is perhaps TRBD1 (5 bases). Germline V gene lookup returns CDR1 SGHRS and CDR2 YFSETQ. Trimming took 7 bases from V and 8 from J, leaving 10 bases between them. The CDR3 runs 12 residues. CDR3: CASRVGDSPLHF. Written as DNA, the CDR3 is TGCGCCAGCCGCGTGGGGGATTCACCCCTCCACTTT.

This clone is a singleton in its sample. The chain recombines TRBV6-1 with TRBJ1-5; TRBD1 agrees at 9 bases. This CDR3 contains 17 residues. Germline CDR1 is MNHNS and CDR2 is SASEGT. Trimming removed 4 bases from V and 4 bases from J; junction bases left unmatched: 11. For the CDR3, the DNA is TGTGCCAGCAGTGGACTGGTCCCGGGACAGGGAAATCAGCCCCAGCATTTT. As protein: CASSGLVPGQGNQPQHF.

The rearrangement links TRBV5-8 to TRBJ2-3; 7 bases match TRBD2. The CDR3 totals 15 residues. After removal of 5 bases from V and 3 bases from J, the junction contained 9 bases not matched to a gene. Germline V lookup: CDR1 SGHTS, CDR2 YDEGEE. The CDR3 loop is CASSPSRGVTDTQYF. CDR3 sequence (DNA): TGTGCCAGCAGTCCTTCCCGGGGGGTAACAGATACGCAGTATTTT.